Below, 19 T cell receptor beta chains from the same sample are listed, as sequenced in a study of blood T cell repertoires in COVID-19. Data came from immunoSEQ multiplex PCR; TCRdb stores just in-frame clones and leaves some out. The sample includes a few hundred thousand clones, 85% of them seen just once. Sequenced input: peripheral blood. All receptors derive from a woman aged 18-30 years with acute or convalescent COVID-19.

The V gene is TRBV30, the J gene TRBJ1-2, with D tentatively TRBD1 (6 bases). V lost 7 bases and J lost 0, with 12 bases in between. CDR1 and CDR2 from the germline V gene are GTSNPN and SVGIG (reference sequence). This CDR3 is built from 13 residues. The CDR3 region is CASLQGTNYGYTF. The CDR3 nucleotides read TGTGCCTCGCTTCAGGGGACTAACTATGGCTACACCTTC.

The gene calls are TRBV9 and TRBJ1-4; maybe TRBD1 (5 bases). The germline gives CDR1 SGDLS, CDR2 YYNGEE. V was pared by 3 bases and J by 5 bases, with 14 bases between. The CDR3 sequence is 15 residues long. The CDR3 DNA sequence: TGTGCCAGCAGCGGTGGGACTTCCCTAAATGAAAAACTGTTTTTT. As protein: CASSGGTSLNEKLFF.

This clone is a singleton in its sample. This rearrangement joins TRBV11-2 to TRBJ1-1; a possible D gene is TRBD1 (6 bases). V lost 3 bases, J lost 1 base, and 12 bases lay in between. This CDR3 comprises 15 residues. Germline CDR1 and CDR2: SGHAT and FQNNGV. The CDR3: CASSFTGTPNTEAFF. Here the CDR3 DNA reads TGTGCCAGCAGCTTCACCGGGACACCGAACACTGAAGCTTTCTTT.

The V gene is TRBV27, the J gene TRBJ2-2; TRBD1 agrees at 7 bases. V lost 7 bases to trimming and J lost 5 bases; unmatched junction nucleotides: 4. This CDR3 region has 13 residues. Germline V gene data show CDR1 as MNHEY and CDR2 as SMNVEV (reference sequence). The CDR3 coding sequence is TGTGCCAGCATCCCGACAGGGACCGGGGAGCTGTTTTTT. Encoded protein: CASIPTGTGELFF.

The V call is TRBV12-5, the J call TRBJ2-3, with a tentative D call TRBD1 (5 bases). V gave up 3 bases and J gave up 5 bases, with 9 bases separating them. Germline values: CDR1 LGHNT, CDR2 FRNRAP. The CDR3 is 13 residues long. The CDR3 nucleotides are TGTGCTAGTGGTTTTTTGGGGCGAGATACGCAGTATTTT. This encodes CASGFLGRDTQYF.

This clone was recorded a few times. This chain links TRBV2 with TRBJ1-5; D perhaps matches TRBD1 (6 bases). Per the germline V gene, CDR1 is SNHLY and CDR2 is FYNNEI. V lost 6 bases and J lost 0, with 12 bases in between. The CDR3 totals 15 residues. The CDR3 bases are TGTGCCAGCAGGGAACAGGGTTATAGCAATCAGCCCCAGCATTTT. Encoded protein: CASREQGYSNQPQHF. Looking up the rest from reference TRBV2 and TRBJ1-5 gives the full variable domain: EPEVTQTPSHQVTQMGQEVILRCVPISNHLYFYWYRQILGQKVEFLVSFYNNEISEKSEIFDDQFSVERPDGSNFTLKIRSTKLEDSAMYFCASREQGYSNQPQHFGDGTRLSIL.

The chain combines TRBV6-2 or TRBV6-3 with TRBJ1-6; D is possibly TRBD1 (5 bases). This CDR3 is built from 15 residues. Germline V CDR1 and CDR2: MNHEY, SVGEGT. With 2 bases removed from V and 4 bases from J, the gap between germline ends came to 9 bases. The CDR3 protein is CASSYPGGYNSPLHF. The CDR3 bases are TGTGCCAGCAGTTACCCCGGGGGTTATAATTCACCCCTCCACTTT.

V gene TRBV7-9 combines with J gene TRBJ1-2; no clear D gene. The V end was cut by 2 bases, the J end by 4 bases, with 5 bases between. This CDR3 comprises 12 residues. CDR1 is SEHNR and CDR2 is FQNEAQ in the germline V gene (reference sequence). The CDR3 protein is CASSLSLYGYTF. The DNA of the CDR3 is TGTGCCAGCAGCTTAAGCCTCTATGGCTACACCTTC. Filled out from reference TRBV7-9 and TRBJ1-2, the complete variable domain reads DTGVSQNPRHKITKRGQNVTFRCDPISEHNRLYWYRQTLGQGPEFLTYFQNEAQLEKSRLLSDRFSAERPKGSFSTLEIQRTEQGDSAMYLCASSLSLYGYTFGSGTRLTVV.

V gene TRBV28 combines with J gene TRBJ2-7, with a weak D call TRBD2 (5 bases). This CDR3 is 14 amino acids long. Trimming left V 2 bases short and J 0 bases short, with 8 bases between. Germline CDR1 and CDR2: MDHEN and SYDVKM. As DNA, the CDR3 is TGTGCCAGCAGTTTAGTCCGGGGCTCCTACGAGCAGTACTTC. Protein sequence: CASSLVRGSYEQYF.

The chain joins TRBV19 to TRBJ2-7, with TRBD1 matching 9 bases. The CDR3 is 13 amino acids. Per germline, CDR1 LNHDA and CDR2 SQIVND (reference sequence). The V gene end was trimmed by 4 bases and the J gene end by 6 bases; junction bases not matched to a gene: 4. In DNA, the CDR3 is TGTGCCAGTAGTACTGGGACAGGGTCCGAGCAGTACTTC. Protein: CASSTGTGSEQYF.

The chain uses TRBV7-3 and TRBJ1-1, with 11 bases that match TRBD1. Per the germline V gene, CDR1 is SGHTA and CDR2 is FQGTGA. The CDR3 is 14 amino acids. V was clipped by 5 bases and J by 5 bases; unmatched bases: 4. The CDR3 region has the DNA TGTGCCAGCAGCGCCGGGACAGGGGGGACTGAAGCTTTCTTT. It specifies CASSAGTGGTEAFF.

The chain links TRBV28 to TRBJ2-7, with D possibly TRBD1 on 6 matching bases. V gave up 2 bases and J gave up 0 bases, with 14 bases separating them. The CDR3 runs to 16 residues. Germline values: CDR1 MDHEN, CDR2 SYDVKM. CDR3 region: CASSLTGTIRSYEQYF. The CDR3 DNA is TGTGCCAGCAGTTTAACAGGGACCATCCGCTCCTACGAGCAGTACTTC.

The V call is TRBV30, the J call TRBJ1-1; no clear D gene. The CDR3 spans 16 residues. Deletions cut 2 bases from V and 0 bases from J, with 16 bases between. Germline loops: CDR1 GTSNPN, CDR2 SVGIG (reference sequence). The CDR3 coding sequence is TGTGCCTGGAGTATAATAGAAGAAACCATGAACACTGAAGCTTTCTTT. It is translated as CAWSIIEETMNTEAFF.

This clone has just a few counts. The V call is TRBV14, the J call TRBJ2-7, with D perhaps TRBD1 (7 bases). The CDR3 extends over 14 amino acids. Per germline, CDR1 SGHDN and CDR2 FVKESK. The V end was cut by 0 bases, the J end by 4 bases, with 10 bases between. The CDR3 sequence is CASSQDRGEYEQYF. In DNA, the CDR3 is TGTGCCAGCAGCCAAGACAGGGGGGAATACGAGCAGTACTTC.

The CDR3 is CASSVEVVGAGHGYTF. The CDR3 DNA is TGTGCCAGCAGCGTAGAGGTGGTGGGCGCGGGCCATGGCTACACCTTC. The J gene is TRBJ1-2, the V gene TRBV9; unclear D gene. The CDR3 totals 16 residues. The V end lost 0 bases, the J end lost 6 bases, and 18 bases lay between the germline ends. Germline CDR1 is SGDLS and CDR2 is YYNGEE.

This clone showed up many times. The chain recombines TRBV5-1 with TRBJ2-5, with a possible D match to TRBD2 (6 bases). CDR1 is SGHRS, CDR2 YFSETQ, per germline. CDR3 length equals 14 residues. Trimming cost V 4 bases and J 5 bases, with 15 bases left between them. The DNA of the CDR3 is TGCGCCAGCAGCCCTCCGGCTAGCGACGAGACCCAGTACTTC. It codes for CASSPPASDETQYF.

The V call is TRBV9, the J call TRBJ2-6, with TRBD1 identical over 10 bases. The CDR3 length is 18 residues. Germline V lookup: CDR1 SGDLS, CDR2 YYNGEE. The V segment lost 4 bases and the J segment 2 bases; nucleotides outside the gene matches: 9. CDR3 nucleotide sequence: TGTGCCAGCAGCCCCCGACAGGGGGCGAGAACTGGGGCCAACGTCCTGACTTTC. This translates into CASSPRQGARTGANVLTF.

The chain is built from TRBV19 and TRBJ2-7, with 8 bases identical to TRBD2. V trimming: 5 bases; J trimming: 5 bases; junction bases outside the gene matches: 8. Looked up from germline, CDR1 is LNHDA and CDR2 is SQIVND (reference sequence). CDR3 size: 14 residues. The CDR3 nucleotides read TGTGCCAGTAGTTCGGGGACTAGTCGGCACGAGCAGTACTTC. This sequence encodes CASSSGTSRHEQYF.

Comments on this clone: This sample also contains other DNA sequences that code for the same CDR3. The chain carries TRBV7-9 and TRBJ1-1; D gene unclear. V was pared by 6 bases and J by 0 bases, with 5 bases between. Germline CDR1 is SEHNR and CDR2 is FQNEAQ (reference sequence). CDR3 size: 12 residues. This CDR3 is CASSHLNTEAFF. DNA for the CDR3: TGTGCCAGCAGTCACTTGAACACTGAAGCTTTCTTT.